The 7 T cell receptor beta chains given below trace back to one sample, sequenced in a study of T-cell memory formation after mild COVID-19 (dated by TCRdb to about 2021). Library preparation employed 5' RACE. This sample was sequenced with an Illumina NovaSeq 6000. TCRdb passed the public sequencing reads through fastp at Q25 and MiXCR, retaining productive beta sequences. Each CDR3 protein gets just one entry, which takes the most common genes and DNA from the rows behind it. This sample holds a few hundred thousand distinct CDR3 sequences; 13% to 15% were observed only once. The ten biggest clones cover around 23% of the sample. Sample: PBMCs or a T cell subset sorted from them (not recorded which). All receptors come from a man younger than 35 who had mild COVID-19 (a few samples of this study predate the infection). The sample titles of this study are shuffled in the database, so cell type and time point are left out; the donor was told from shared clones.

In its sample, this clonotype was seen many times. This sequence joins TRBV5-1 and TRBJ1-2, with D possibly being TRBD1 (6 bases). CDR3 length: 14 residues. The V gene's germline CDR1 is SGHRS and CDR2 YFSETQ. V was cut by 0 bases and J by 7 bases, with 13 bases left in between. CDR3 region: CASSLVAGDRGYTF. In DNA form, the CDR3 reads TGCGCCAGCAGCTTGGTGGCAGGGGATCGTGGCTACACCTTC.

The table lists this clonotype with many counts. The rearrangement joins TRBV5-4 to TRBJ2-2; possible D gene TRBD2, 6 bases. The germline CDR1 and CDR2 sequences are SGHNT and YYREEE (reference sequence). The V end lost 4 bases, the J end lost 4 bases, and 20 bases lay between the germline ends. The length of the CDR3 is 17 residues. The CDR3, as DNA: TGTGCCAGCAGCCAACAACGTGGGCGGGGCGGCACCGGGGAGCTGTTTTTT. It yields the protein CASSQQRGRGGTGELFF.

The J gene is TRBJ2-5, the V gene TRBV30; 9 positions agree with TRBD2. Germline V gene data show CDR1 as GTSNPN and CDR2 as SVGIG (reference sequence). Germline trimming cut 8 bases from V and 2 bases from J; bases unmatched to any gene: 6. This CDR3 is 13 amino acids long. The CDR3 loop reads CALSGGTQETQYF. The CDR3 DNA follows: TGTGCCCTGAGCGGGGGGACTCAAGAGACCCAGTACTTC.

The CDR3 region is CAITEGKSQETQYF. CDR3 DNA: TGTGCCATCACCGAGGGAAAGAGTCAAGAGACCCAGTACTTC. The chain joins TRBV12-3 or TRBV12-4 to TRBJ2-5, with D perhaps TRBD2 (5 bases). The CDR3 contains 14 residues. Trimming removed 10 bases at V and 2 bases at J, with 17 bases between.

This chain links TRBV6-2 or TRBV6-3 with TRBJ2-7, with D perhaps TRBD1 or TRBD2 (6 bases each). This CDR3 is built from 13 residues. Germline-derived CDR1 and CDR2 are MNHEY and SVGEGT. Deletions cut 8 bases from V and 5 bases from J, with 16 bases between. The CDR3 loop reads CASWWRGEDEQYF. The DNA of the CDR3 is TGTGCCAGCTGGTGGAGGGGGGAAGACGAGCAGTACTTC.

The sample holds a few counts of this clonotype. V gene TRBV7-6 combines with J gene TRBJ2-7; 8 bases align to TRBD1. The V gene end was trimmed by 6 bases and the J gene end by 3 bases; junction bases not matched to a gene: 7. Germline loops: CDR1 SGHVS, CDR2 FNYEAQ. The CDR3 contains 14 residues. The CDR3 region is CASRSTGANYEQYF. As DNA, the CDR3 is TGTGCCAGCAGATCGACAGGGGCAAACTACGAGCAGTACTTC. The full variable domain, its missing parts supplied by reference TRBV7-6 and TRBJ2-7, is GAGVSQSPRYKVTKRGQDVALRCDPISGHVSLYWYRQALGQGPEFLTYFNYEAQQDKSGLPNDRFSAERPEGSISTLTIQRTEQRDSAMYRCASRSTGANYEQYFGPGTRLTVT.

This clonotype came up a few times. This sequence joins TRBV20-1 and TRBJ1-2; the match to TRBD1 covers 7 bases. There are 14 residues in the CDR3. Germline V gene sequence: CDR1 DFQATT, CDR2 SNEGSKA (reference sequence). V shed 6 bases and J 2 bases; nucleotides not matched to a gene: 9. CDR3 residues: CSAMTGRLNYGYTF. The CDR3 DNA reads TGCAGTGCCATGACAGGGCGGCTCAACTATGGCTACACCTTC.